A single sample is the source of the 20 T cell receptor beta chains below, sequenced in a study of PD-1 blockade in classical Hodgkin lymphoma. Produced via immunoSEQ multiplex PCR; TCRdb's table is partial and in-frame only. This table has some 5,400 clones, around 87% appearing once. Time point specified: newly diagnosed, previously untreated cHL patient sample. Magnetic negative selection was used to purify CD8+ T cells from thawed PBMCs. Sequences were obtained from CD8+ T cells from blood. These TCRs come from a human donor with classical Hodgkin lymphoma.

The genes are TRBV10-3 and TRBJ1-2; 7 positions match TRBD1. V dropped 3 bases and J dropped 4; count of bases not matched to a gene: 14. CDR3 length: 17 amino acids. Germline V gene data show CDR1 as ENHRY and CDR2 as SYGVKD. The CDR3 bases are TGTGCCATCAGTGAAAGGGGGCAGGGACGATTTATCTATGGCTACACCTTC. Translation: CAISERGQGRFIYGYTF.

This clone appeared once. The chain employs TRBV27 and TRBJ2-3; 12 positions agree with TRBD2. Per the germline V gene, CDR1 is MNHEY and CDR2 is SMNVEV (reference sequence). This CDR3 region has 17 residues. Trimming took 2 bases from V and 6 from J; bases not matched to a gene: 9. The chain's CDR3 is CASSLGTGLAGTDTQYF. For the CDR3, the DNA is TGTGCCAGCAGTTTAGGGACCGGACTAGCGGGAACCGATACGCAGTATTTT.

The chain couples TRBV4-2 to TRBJ2-7, with unresolved D. The germline CDR1 and CDR2 sequences are LGHNA and YNFKEQ. CDR3 length equals 13 residues. The ends were cut back, 3 bases at V and 4 bases at J, with 10 bases in the middle. CDR3 DNA sequence: TGTGCCAGCAGCCAGCGTGAAGGGTACGAGCAGTACTTC. This sequence encodes CASSQREGYEQYF.

The chain uses TRBV7-2 and TRBJ1-1, with TRBD1 matching over 8 bases. Trimming took 2 bases from V and 7 from J; bases not matched to a gene: 9. The CDR3 is 15 amino acids. Germline CDR1 is SGHTA and CDR2 is FQGNSA. The CDR3 DNA reads TGTGCCAGCAGCTTACTGCAGGGGGCCAGTGGTGAAGCTTTCTTT. Its translation: CASSLLQGASGEAFF.

The chain combines TRBV9 with TRBJ2-3, with 11 bases aligning to TRBD2. CDR1 is SGDLS, CDR2 YYNGEE, per germline. J was trimmed by 2 bases and V by 4 bases; bases with no gene match: 18. This CDR3 is 20 amino acids long. The CDR3 DNA follows: TGTGCCAGCAGCATTCGCCCCGGGACTAGCGGAGCCCCCGACACAGATACGCAGTATTTT. Translating gives CASSIRPGTSGAPDTDTQYF.

The V gene is TRBV4-3, the J gene TRBJ1-1, with TRBD1 matching over 10 bases. Trimming took 6 bases from V and 0 from J; bases not matched to a gene: 10. CDR3 size: 17 residues. The germline V gene encodes CDR1 LGHNA and CDR2 YSLEER. The CDR3 sequence is CASRDRGQGFMNTEAFF. CDR3 in DNA: TGCGCCAGCAGGGACCGGGGACAGGGGTTCATGAACACTGAAGCTTTCTTT.

The genes are TRBV10-3 and TRBJ1-1; D is undetermined. V gave up 6 bases and J gave up 10 bases, with 21 bases separating them. CDR1 ENHRY and CDR2 SYGVKD come from the germline V gene. The CDR3 length is 14 residues. In DNA form, the CDR3 reads TGTGCCATCAGGGCAACCGGGTTCACGGAAGGAGCTTTCTTT. It encodes CAIRATGFTEGAFF.

V and J are TRBV30 and TRBJ1-5, with D unresolved. CDR3 size: 13 residues. Trimming took 7 bases from V and 3 from J, leaving 13 bases between them. Germline V CDR1 and CDR2: GTSNPN, SVGIG (reference sequence). The CDR3 bases are TGTGCCTCTAGGTCGGATTTCAATCAGCCCCAGCATTTT. The encoded protein is CASRSDFNQPQHF.

J is TRBJ2-7 and V is TRBV5-1; 11 bases are a match to TRBD1. Germline V lookup: CDR1 SGHRS, CDR2 YFSETQ. Trimming removed 4 bases from V and 1 base from J; junction bases left unmatched: 4. This CDR3 has 15 amino acids. The chain's CDR3 is CASSRDRGASYEQYF. CDR3 nucleotides: TGCGCCAGCAGCCGGGACAGGGGGGCGTCCTACGAGCAGTACTTC.

This clone has only one observation. The chain employs TRBV28 and TRBJ1-5; possible D gene TRBD1, 5 bases. With 2 bases removed from V and 6 bases from J, the gap between germline ends came to 11 bases. Germline CDR1 is MDHEN and CDR2 is SYDVKM. There are 14 residues in the CDR3. The CDR3 coding sequence is TGTGCCAGCAGTTTAAGGGGTACCAGTCAGCCCCAGCATTTT. This translates into CASSLRGTSQPQHF. The entire variable domain, with the rest obtained from reference TRBV28 and TRBJ1-5, is as follows: DVKVTQSSRYLVKRTGEKVFLECVQDMDHENMFWYRQDPGLGLRLIYFSYDVKMKEKGDIPEGYSVSREKKERFSLILESASTNQTSMYLCASSLRGTSQPQHFGDGTRLSIL.

The chain recombines TRBV7-7 with TRBJ2-6; the D is unclear. The CDR3 is 16 amino acids. Trimming pared 5 bases from V and 5 bases from J, leaving 16 bases between. Germline CDR1 and CDR2: SSHAT and FNYEAQ (reference sequence). The CDR3: CASSRTPQSRANVLTF. DNA for the CDR3: TGTGCCAGCAGCCGAACCCCACAAAGTCGGGCCAACGTCCTGACTTTC.

The rearrangement uses TRBV6-6 and TRBJ2-7, with a tentative D call TRBD1 (6 bases). V was shortened by 2 bases and J by 6 bases, with 14 bases between the two germline ends. The CDR3 loop spans 14 amino acids. Germline assignment: CDR1 MNHNY and CDR2 SVGAGI (reference sequence). The CDR3 coding sequence is TGTGCCAGCAGTTACCTACAGGGAGAAGGCGAGCAGTACTTC. This gives the protein CASSYLQGEGEQYF.

The chain is built from TRBV11-2 and TRBJ2-1; D not resolved. Trimming removed 3 bases from V and 2 bases from J, with 5 bases in between. CDR3 size: 13 residues. Germline assignment: CDR1 SGHAT and CDR2 FQNNGV. The CDR3 is CASSLATYNEQFF. The DNA for the CDR3 is TGTGCCAGCAGCTTGGCAACCTACAATGAGCAGTTCTTC.

This chain uses TRBV11-2 with TRBJ2-2; maybe TRBD2 (6 bases). Between the trimmed V and J ends, which lost 4 bases and 1 base, there was a span of 16 bases. This CDR3 has 17 residues. Germline-derived CDR1 and CDR2 are SGHAT and FQNNGV. CDR3 in amino acids: CASSSPGGIRNTGELFF. In nucleotides, the CDR3 is TGTGCCAGCAGCTCCCCCGGCGGGATTAGGAACACCGGGGAGCTGTTTTTT.

The chain is built from TRBV27 and TRBJ1-4, with a tentative D call TRBD1 (6 bases). Germline CDR1 and CDR2: MNHEY and SMNVEV (reference sequence). The CDR3 covers 16 residues. The V end was cut by 5 bases, the J end by 3 bases, with 16 bases between. In DNA, the CDR3 is TGTGCCAGCAGTCCACGCAGGGGTTCTGCTAATGAAAAACTGTTTTTT. Protein product: CASSPRRGSANEKLFF.

The chain employs TRBV28 and TRBJ2-7; D perhaps matches TRBD1 (6 bases). Germline CDR1 is MDHEN and CDR2 is SYDVKM. V lost 4 bases to trimming and J lost 2 bases, with 18 bases between them. The length of the CDR3 is 16 residues. CDR3 region: CASSSPRTVLPYEQYF. The DNA for the CDR3 is TGTGCCAGCAGTTCACCTAGGACAGTTCTCCCCTACGAGCAGTACTTC.

The chain recombines TRBV5-1 with TRBJ1-2, with D uncertain. V shed 2 bases and J shed 2 bases, with 13 bases lying between them. Per germline, CDR1 SGHRS and CDR2 YFSETQ. The CDR3 spans 15 residues. The CDR3 nucleotides read TGCGCCAGCAGCTTAAAGGCGGAGTTAAACTATGGCTACACCTTC. Its translation is CASSLKAELNYGYTF.

V gene TRBV4-1 combines with J gene TRBJ2-1; tentative D call: TRBD2 (7 bases). CDR1 is MGHRA, CDR2 YSYEKL, per germline. V was trimmed by 2 bases and J by 4 bases, leaving 12 bases between them. The CDR3 covers 15 residues. CDR3 nucleotide sequence: TGCGCCAGCAGCCAAAGGGGGGGTGGTTACAATGAGCAGTTCTTC. Residues: CASSQRGGGYNEQFF.

The chain recombines TRBV6-5 with TRBJ2-2; 11 positions agree with TRBD2. This CDR3 has 16 amino acids. With 2 bases clipped from V and 7 bases from J, the junction kept 6 bases outside the gene matches. Per the germline V gene, CDR1 is MNHEY and CDR2 is SVGAGI. The CDR3 DNA follows: TGTGCCAGCAGTTACCGACTAGCGGGGATACTCGGGGAGCTGTTTTTT. Translation gives CASSYRLAGILGELFF.

The chain is built from TRBV9 and TRBJ2-3, with 9 bases aligning to TRBD1. After removal of 0 bases from V and 2 bases from J, the junction contained 7 bases not matched to a gene. The CDR3 extends over 17 amino acids. From germline, CDR1 is SGDLS and CDR2 YYNGEE. CDR3 loop: CASSVGQGQGYTDTQYF. The CDR3 coding sequence is TGTGCCAGCAGCGTAGGCCAAGGACAGGGGTACACAGATACGCAGTATTTT.